The 7 T cell receptor beta chains reported below all come from one sample, sequenced in a study of blood T cell repertoires in COVID-19. TCRdb's copy holds only in-frame clones and misses some; the assay was immunoSEQ multiplex PCR. The data show 70,000 to 100,000 clones, with roughly nine tenths seen just once and over 1.5% held by the top ten. Sequencing input: peripheral blood. The receptors were sampled from a man aged 55 to 70 with acute or convalescent COVID-19.

As for this clone: A junction boundary mismatches the germline segment, possibly from a read error. This CDR3 is CASRDRAGLAVHF. In DNA form, the CDR3 reads TGTGCCAGCAGGGATCGTGCGGGACTAGCGGTACACTTC. The genes are TRBV6-5 and TRBJ2-7; TRBD2 matches at 11 bases. This CDR3 has 13 amino acids. CDR1 is MNHEY, CDR2 SVGAGI, per germline.

The rearrangement joins TRBV4-3 to TRBJ2-7, with 8 nucleotides matching TRBD1. V shed 5 bases, J shed 2 bases, and the junction held 5 bases outside the gene matches. The CDR3 has 14 residues. Germline CDR1 reads LGHNA; CDR2 reads YSLEER. The CDR3 nucleotides read TGCGCCAGCAGCGGTACAGGGGGGCCCTACGAGCAGTACTTC. Protein product: CASSGTGGPYEQYF.

CDR3 residues: CAWSVVWGAGYTF. CDR3 sequence (DNA): TGTGCCTGGAGTGTAGTATGGGGAGCGGGCTACACCTTC. The chain couples TRBV30 to TRBJ1-2, with unresolved D. The V gene lost 0 bases and the J gene lost 8 bases, with 13 bases spanning the gap. Germline CDR1 reads GTSNPN; CDR2 reads SVGIG (reference sequence). The CDR3 length is 13 residues.

The CDR3 sequence: CASSSALAGGAYEQYF. CDR3 bases: TGTGCCAGCAGCTCGGCACTAGCGGGAGGGGCCTACGAGCAGTACTTC. The chain employs TRBV7-8 and TRBJ2-7; TRBD2 matches 13 bases. The germline CDR1 and CDR2 sequences are SGHVS and FQNEAQ. The CDR3 loop spans 16 amino acids. The trim removed 4 bases at V and 2 bases at J, leaving 5 bases unmatched.

The chain combines TRBV7-9 with TRBJ2-1, with TRBD2 identical over 7 bases. The CDR3 spans 14 residues. The V gene's germline CDR1 is SEHNR and CDR2 FQNEAQ (reference sequence). With V trimmed by 1 base and J by 9 bases, 6 bases remained unmatched. The CDR3 DNA follows: TGTGCCAGCAGCTTAGATTTGGGGGAGGGTGAGCAGTTCTTC. Its protein is CASSLDLGEGEQFF.

The chain carries TRBV27 and TRBJ2-7; 9 nucleotides agree with TRBD2. The germline V gene encodes CDR1 MNHEY and CDR2 SMNVEV (reference sequence). The CDR3 spans 14 residues. With 4 bases clipped from V and 3 bases from J, the junction kept 4 bases outside the gene matches. The CDR3 DNA is TGTGCCAGCAGTTACGGGACTAGCCACTACGAGCAGTACTTC. Translation: CASSYGTSHYEQYF.

This chain uses TRBV6-5 with TRBJ2-3; 7 nucleotides align to TRBD1. V shed 6 bases and J 1 base; nucleotides not matched to a gene: 7. The CDR3 is made up of 15 amino acids. Per the germline V gene, CDR1 is MNHEY and CDR2 is SVGAGI. The CDR3 nucleotides are TGTGCCAGCAGCCAATACAGGGGTGGCACAGATACGCAGTATTTT. Protein: CASSQYRGGTDTQYF.